One T cell receptor beta chain is described in this entry. The antigen is unknown. The assay was immunoSEQ multiplex PCR, and TCRdb's table has in-frame clones only and misses some. Its table lists about 140,000 clones. This specimen comes from a study of T cell responses to AZD1222 COVID-19 vaccine. The CDR3 runs to 15 residues. V was cut by 3 bases and J by 0 bases, with 6 bases left in between. Germline CDR1 reads LGHDT; CDR2 reads YNNKEL (reference sequence). Study-wide results and caveats: The span of vaccine-associated CD4 TCRs extended across spike, with dominance at 160-218 and 743-854. The peak T cell response came first, and repertoires were sampled only after it. White British donors predominated, females outnumbered males, and clonal diversity was possibly underestimated.

This receptor was obtained from an adult in good health. The rearrangement joins TRBV3-1 (or the pseudogene TRBV3-2) to TRBJ1-6; possibly TRBD1 for D (5 bases). The source material was peripheral blood. The CDR3 DNA sequence: TGTGCCAGCAGCCAGGGGCACTCCTATAATTCACCCCTCCACTTT. It specifies CASSQGHSYNSPLHF.